This record looks at one T cell receptor (beta chain) sequence and its context. These data belong to a study of blood T cell repertoires in COVID-19. Germline assignment: CDR1 SGHVS and CDR2 FNYEAQ. V shed 3 bases and J 1 base; nucleotides not matched to a gene: 4. The CDR3 sequence is 16 residues long. Authors' analysis steps: Estimation of nucleated cell counts was performed using reference gene primer amplification. Repertoires were generated with immunoSEQ multiplex PCR, while TCRdb's copy carries only in-frame clones and drops some. The DNA gave D and trimming, while V, J and clone size come from that table. The sample has roughly 240,000 clones; 85% to 90% are singletons.

This TCR was recovered from a man between 50 and 59 years old who had been exposed to COVID-19. V and J are TRBV7-6 and TRBJ2-2; 8 bases match TRBD1. The sequenced sample consisted of PBMCs or T cells enriched from blood (not recorded which). This CDR3 is CASSFGTGGNTGELFF. In DNA, the CDR3 is TGTGCCAGCAGCTTCGGGACAGGCGGGAACACCGGGGAGCTGTTTTTT.